This T cell receptor beta chain came from a study of cytomegalovirus exposure and HLA in healthy donors. Study information: Earlier findings included 100 million to 130 million unique TCR beta sequences obtained from roughly 200 million T cells. Among the approximately 400 genotyped donors, 65% to 90% were placed in the Caucasian-associated ancestry cluster.

About this clone: Antigen specificity is unknown.

Trimming took off 6 bases at V and 0 bases at J, with 12 bases between the two ends. CDR3 length equals 15 residues. Germline V gene sequence: CDR1 MNHNS, CDR2 SASEGT. Broader study findings: Per a prior analysis, the majority of TCR beta V segments were productive roughly 87% or roughly 30% of the time.

With 60 Vbeta and 13 Jbeta primers, the PCR was carried out. Profiled with immunoSEQ multiplex PCR; TCRdb holds only in-frame clones, not every one. The sample lists around 100,000 clones, 7.6% occurring once. This sequence originates from a man aged 50 to 59 in good health and CMV-seronegative. This chain links TRBV6-1 with TRBJ2-1; D may be TRBD1 (6 bases). The sample was PBMCs. The CDR3 here is CASSVTGSSYNEQFF. DNA for the CDR3: TGTGCCAGCAGCGTTACAGGGAGCTCCTACAATGAGCAGTTCTTC.